The next 12 T cell receptor beta chains were all read from a single sample in a study of blood T cell repertoires in COVID-19. Data came from immunoSEQ multiplex PCR; TCRdb stores just in-frame clones and leaves some out. Altogether about 82,000 clones are present, more than 85% being singletons, with the ten largest covering 0.95% to 1.5%. Sequenced material: PBMCs or T cells enriched from blood (not recorded which). All receptors derive from a woman between 45 and 60 years old with acute COVID-19.

The V and J genes are TRBV6-2 or TRBV6-3 and TRBJ2-1; 9 nucleotides match TRBD2. Germline V gene sequence: CDR1 MNHEY, CDR2 SVGEGT. CDR3 length: 15 residues. J gave up 1 base and V 5 bases, and 3 bases lay outside the gene matches. The CDR3 protein is CASSISGRSYNEQFF. The DNA of the CDR3 is TGTGCCAGCAGTATTAGCGGGAGATCCTACAATGAGCAGTTCTTC.

In nucleotides, the CDR3 is TGTGCCAGCAGCTTACAGACAGGGGGGATCTATGGCTACACCTTC. This gives the protein CASSLQTGGIYGYTF. The rearrangement links TRBV7-2 to TRBJ1-2, with TRBD1 matching 9 bases. The CDR3 loop spans 15 amino acids. The V gene's germline CDR1 is SGHTA and CDR2 FQGNSA. V shed 2 bases, J shed 4 bases, and the junction held 5 bases outside the gene matches.

V and J are TRBV9 and TRBJ1-2, with TRBD1 as a possible D gene (6 bases). The CDR3 is 14 amino acids. V lost 4 bases and J lost 3, with 13 bases in between. The germline gives CDR1 SGDLS, CDR2 YYNGEE. CDR3 DNA sequence: TGTGCCAGCAGCCCCCGGACAGCGTACTATGGCTACACCTTC. The encoded protein is CASSPRTAYYGYTF.

V gene TRBV6-5 combines with J gene TRBJ1-5, with a possible D match to TRBD1 (6 bases). V gave up 10 bases and J gave up 5 bases, with 15 bases separating them. Germline V gene sequence: CDR1 MNHEY, CDR2 SVGAGI. This CDR3 is 13 amino acids long. The CDR3 loop is CATRSGAHQPQHF. The CDR3 nucleotides are TGTGCCACCAGGTCAGGGGCCCATCAGCCCCAGCATTTT.

V usage is TRBV18 and J usage is TRBJ2-1, with 8 bases fitting TRBD2. The CDR3 runs to 16 residues. The V and J ends lost 4 bases and 3 bases, in that order; junction bases with no gene match: 8. CDR1 is KGHSH, CDR2 LQKENI, per germline. The CDR3: CASSRSGTPNYNEQFF. The CDR3 nucleotides are TGTGCCAGCTCACGTAGCGGGACCCCCAACTACAATGAGCAGTTCTTC.

This clone was recorded a few times. The chain links TRBV12-5 to TRBJ2-2, with TRBD1 as a possible D gene (6 bases). The V gene's germline CDR1 is LGHNT and CDR2 FRNRAP. The germline V and J ends were trimmed by 2 bases and 3 bases, with 13 bases remaining between them. The CDR3 spans 16 residues. CDR3: CASGLPSDRYTGELFF. CDR3 in DNA: TGTGCTAGTGGTTTGCCCTCAGACAGGTACACCGGGGAGCTGTTTTTT.

The J gene is TRBJ2-3, the V gene TRBV7-8, with TRBD1 as a possible D gene (5 bases). Germline loops: CDR1 SGHVS, CDR2 FQNEAQ. CDR3 length: 12 amino acids. Trimming cost V 5 bases and J 9 bases, with 12 bases left between them. DNA for the CDR3: TGTGCCAGCAGCCCCGGACATGGGACGCAGTATTTT. It is translated as CASSPGHGTQYF.

This chain connects TRBV6-1 to TRBJ2-7; 11 nucleotides match TRBD2. The CDR3 spans 15 residues. V was clipped by 2 bases and J by 7 bases; unmatched bases: 7. From germline, CDR1 is MNHNS and CDR2 SASEGT. The CDR3 DNA reads TGTGCCAGCAGTGAATGGGGACTAGCGGTCTGGGAGCAGTACTTC. The encoded protein is CASSEWGLAVWEQYF.

This chain links TRBV20-1 with TRBJ1-6; D remains unclear. Germline V gives CDR1 DFQATT, CDR2 SNEGSKA (reference sequence). The CDR3 covers 14 residues. Trimming removed 3 bases at V and 7 bases at J, with 13 bases between. This CDR3 is CSASLQASNSPLHF. The CDR3 DNA reads as TGCAGTGCTAGTCTTCAGGCGTCGAATTCACCCCTCCACTTT.

The CDR3 spells CSVAGPGNTIYF. In nucleotides, the CDR3 is TGCAGCGTTGCAGGGCCTGGAAACACCATATATTTT. The chain links TRBV29-1 to TRBJ1-3; D perhaps matches TRBD1 (5 bases). Germline V gene lookup returns CDR1 SQVTM and CDR2 ANQGSEA. The CDR3 is 12 amino acids. Trimming shortened V by 4 bases and J by 2 bases, and 6 bases separated the two germline ends.

The rearrangement uses TRBV6-2 or TRBV6-3 and TRBJ2-5; 14 bases line up with TRBD2. Per the germline V gene, CDR1 is MNHEY and CDR2 is SVGEGT. The V gene end was trimmed by 5 bases and the J gene end by 5 bases; junction bases not matched to a gene: 7. The CDR3 consists of 16 residues. CDR3 DNA sequence: TGTGCCAGCAGTAGGGGACTAGCGGGAGCAGGGGAGACCCAGTACTTC. It translates to CASSRGLAGAGETQYF.

The table lists this clone with a count of one. This chain connects TRBV28 to TRBJ2-1, with 9 bases aligning to TRBD2. The V gene end was trimmed by 6 bases and the J gene end by 4 bases; junction bases not matched to a gene: 16. The CDR3 runs 18 residues. Germline V gene lookup returns CDR1 MDHEN and CDR2 SYDVKM. The CDR3 loop reads CASRSQGSGAGGYNEQFF. The CDR3 nucleotides are TGTGCCAGCAGGTCCCAGGGATCAGGAGCGGGAGGTTACAATGAGCAGTTCTTC.